One T cell receptor beta chain is described in this entry. The antigen is undetermined. TCRdb reprocessed the RT-PCR reads with MiXCR, giving one entry per CDR3 protein. The repertoire holds 14,000 or so distinct CDR3 sequences, with approximately 88% as singletons. The record originates from a study of yellow fever vaccine responses in identical twins. The CDR3 runs 14 residues. Trimming removed 3 bases at V and 0 bases at J, with 6 bases between. Points from the study as a whole: Twins' vaccine T cell response reportedly gave the appearance of partial convergence and partial personalization.

The TCR sequence derives from a woman younger than 35 who received the yellow fever vaccine. The V and J genes are TRBV12-3 or TRBV12-4 and TRBJ1-5; D uncertain. The sequencing used T cells from blood (PBMCs), unsorted or a sorted subset (not recorded which), collected before or after yellow fever vaccination (not recorded which). The CDR3 spells CASSFWGSNQPQHF. Here the CDR3 DNA reads TGTGCCAGCAGTTTTTGGGGTAGCAATCAGCCCCAGCATTTT.